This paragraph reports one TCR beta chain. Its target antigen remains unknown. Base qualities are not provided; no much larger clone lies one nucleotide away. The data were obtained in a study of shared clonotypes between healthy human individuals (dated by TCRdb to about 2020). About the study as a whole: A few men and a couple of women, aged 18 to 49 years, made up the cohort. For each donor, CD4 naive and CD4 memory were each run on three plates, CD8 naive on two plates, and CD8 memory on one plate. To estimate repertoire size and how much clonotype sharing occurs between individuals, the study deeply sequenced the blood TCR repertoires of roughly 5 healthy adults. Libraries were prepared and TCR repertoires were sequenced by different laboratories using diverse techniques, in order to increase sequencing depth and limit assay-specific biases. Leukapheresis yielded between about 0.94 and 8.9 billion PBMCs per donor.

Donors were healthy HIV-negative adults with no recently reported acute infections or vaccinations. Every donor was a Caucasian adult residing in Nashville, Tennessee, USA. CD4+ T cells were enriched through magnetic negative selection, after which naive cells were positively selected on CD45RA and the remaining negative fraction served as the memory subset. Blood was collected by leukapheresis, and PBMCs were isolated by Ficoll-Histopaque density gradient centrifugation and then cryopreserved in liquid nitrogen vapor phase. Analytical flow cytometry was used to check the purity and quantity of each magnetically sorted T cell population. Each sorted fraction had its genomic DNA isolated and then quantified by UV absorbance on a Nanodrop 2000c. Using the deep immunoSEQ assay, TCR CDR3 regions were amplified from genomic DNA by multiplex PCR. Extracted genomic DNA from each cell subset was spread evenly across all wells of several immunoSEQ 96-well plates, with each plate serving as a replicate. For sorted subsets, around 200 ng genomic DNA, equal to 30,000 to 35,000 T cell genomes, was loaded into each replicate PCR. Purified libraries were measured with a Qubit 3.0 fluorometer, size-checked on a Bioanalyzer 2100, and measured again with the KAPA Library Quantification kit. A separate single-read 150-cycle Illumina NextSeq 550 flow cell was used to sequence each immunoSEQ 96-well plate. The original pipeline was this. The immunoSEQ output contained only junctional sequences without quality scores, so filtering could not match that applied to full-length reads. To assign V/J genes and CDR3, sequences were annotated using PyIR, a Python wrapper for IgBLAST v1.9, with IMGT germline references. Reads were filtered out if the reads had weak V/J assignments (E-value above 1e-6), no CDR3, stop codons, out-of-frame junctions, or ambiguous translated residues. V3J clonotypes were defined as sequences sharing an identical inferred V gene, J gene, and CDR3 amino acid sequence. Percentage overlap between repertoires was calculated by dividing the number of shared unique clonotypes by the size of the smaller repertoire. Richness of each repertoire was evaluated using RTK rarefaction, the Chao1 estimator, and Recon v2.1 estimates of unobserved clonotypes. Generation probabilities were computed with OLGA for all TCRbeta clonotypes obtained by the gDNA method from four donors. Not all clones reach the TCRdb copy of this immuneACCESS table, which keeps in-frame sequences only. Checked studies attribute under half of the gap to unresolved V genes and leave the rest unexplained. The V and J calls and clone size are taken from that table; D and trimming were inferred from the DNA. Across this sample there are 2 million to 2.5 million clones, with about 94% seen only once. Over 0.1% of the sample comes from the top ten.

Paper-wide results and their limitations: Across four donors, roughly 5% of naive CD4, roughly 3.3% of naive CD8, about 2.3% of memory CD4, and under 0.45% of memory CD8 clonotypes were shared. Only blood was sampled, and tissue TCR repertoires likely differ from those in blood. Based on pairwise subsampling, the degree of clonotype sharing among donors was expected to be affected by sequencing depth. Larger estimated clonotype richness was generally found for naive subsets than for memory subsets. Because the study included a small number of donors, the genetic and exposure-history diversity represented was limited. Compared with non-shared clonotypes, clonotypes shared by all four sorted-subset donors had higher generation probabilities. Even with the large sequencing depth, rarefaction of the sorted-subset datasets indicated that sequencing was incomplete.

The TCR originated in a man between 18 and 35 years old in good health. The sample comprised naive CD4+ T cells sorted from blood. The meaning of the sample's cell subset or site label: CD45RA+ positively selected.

The nucleotide sequence is given as TGCGCCAGCAGCTTTTCGGACGGGCAAGAGACCCAGTACTTC. It encodes CASSFSDGQETQYF. The sequence links TRBV5-1 to TRBJ2-5; the D gene cannot be named for sure. Including the terminal cysteine and phenylalanine, the CDR3 comprises 14 residues. Just CDR3 DNA is preserved here, 42 bases in frame from base 1. The germline V gene gives CDR1 as SGHRS and CDR2 as YFSETQ. At the junction V is shortened by 2 bases and J by 2 bases, with 10 bases in between. Here the CDR3 is joined to the reference TRBV5-1 and TRBJ2-5 genes, and the full variable domain is: KAGVTQTPRYLIKTRGQQVTLSCSPISGHRSVSWYQQTPGQGLQFLFEYFSETQRNKGNFPGRFSGRQFSNSRSEMNVSTLELGDSALYLCASSFSDGQETQYFGPGTRLLVL.